The rows below give T cell receptor beta chains drawn from one sample of a study of memory CD4+ T cells and cytomegalovirus serostatus. Sequencing used immunoSEQ multiplex PCR; TCRdb keeps in-frame clones, though not all of them. This sample carries tens of thousands of clones, 70% to 85% of them seen once, and the ten largest clones take roughly 3%. The sequencing sample was made of memory CD4+ T cells from blood. The receptors here all came from an adult in good health and CMV-seropositive. The CDR3 runs from the conserved cysteine through the conserved F or W. Each record gives: CDR3 length, D gene, V gene, J gene, CDR3 protein. D genes are given only for firm matches.

13,.,TRBV29-1,TRBJ2-5,CSVFLWDAETQYF
13,.,TRBV25-1,TRBJ2-7,CASSVTGTYEQYF
15,TRBD1,TRBV27,TRBJ1-5,CASSLSWDRDQPQHF
15,.,TRBV7-2,TRBJ1-1,CASSLVPASDTEAFF
17,TRBD1,TRBV28,TRBJ1-3,CASSHRGLETSGNTIYF
13,.,TRBV7-9,TRBJ2-1,CASSPDMGGPGFF
18,.,TRBV14,TRBJ2-1,CASSQDQFPTTTYNEQFF
14,TRBD1,TRBV11-2,TRBJ2-4,CASSLTGGKNIQYF
13,.,TRBV10-3,TRBJ1-1,CAITGSLNTEAFF
11,.,TRBV4-1,TRBJ1-1,CAIRGRAEAFF
12,.,TRBV9,TRBJ2-1,CASSDDSSRQFF
16,.,TRBV5-4,TRBJ2-1,CASRPGRGTSDNEQFF
14,.,TRBV4-3,TRBJ2-2,CASSHTIDTGELFF
13,.,TRBV6-5,TRBJ1-1,CASSYDPVLQAFF
15,.,TRBV7-2,TRBJ2-1,CASSLASGIYNEQFF
15,TRBD2,TRBV7-2,TRBJ2-1,CASSLKAGGGNEQFF
17,TRBD1,TRBV5-1,TRBJ2-3,CASSLTGQGGATDTQYF
14,.,TRBV25-1,TRBJ2-3,CASVGFVSTDTQYF
12,.,TRBV6-1,TRBJ1-3,CASRDPGDTIYF
15,.,TRBV11-2,TRBJ2-5,CASSAGTQELRTQYF
15,TRBD2,TRBV6-1,TRBJ2-7,CASKLAGLRAYEQYF
16,TRBD2,TRBV29-1,TRBJ2-3,CSVGGATSGSTDTQYF
15,.,TRBV29-1,TRBJ2-1,CSVELTGTPSNEQFF
15,.,TRBV19,TRBJ1-1,CASIGVGAWNTEAFF
14,TRBD1,TRBV5-1,TRBJ2-3,CASNRQGERDTQYF
15,.,TRBV4-2,TRBJ2-3,CASTQGVAGTDTQYF
14,.,TRBV7-2,TRBJ2-6,CASSRVVGANVLTF
14,TRBD1,TRBV19,TRBJ2-1,CASSLQGATNEQFF
15,.,TRBV28,TRBJ1-5,CASSTGEWSNQPQHF
15,.,TRBV5-6,TRBJ1-2,CASSLGPGAGHGYTF
16,TRBD1,TRBV6-5,TRBJ1-1,CASSYSPGQMNTEAFF
15,.,TRBV6-5,TRBJ2-7,CASSPGGRGVYEQYF
16,.,TRBV4-2,TRBJ2-5,CASSQEPAGARQTQYF
12,.,TRBV29-1,TRBJ2-1,CSVSLTLNEQFF
15,TRBD2,TRBV5-1,TRBJ2-1,CASSLLGLASNEQFF
17,.,TRBV4-3,TRBJ1-1,CASSQVVMGPFTPEAFF
15,.,TRBV10-1,TRBJ2-3,CASSLRVPYTDTQYF